Presented here are 14 T cell receptor beta chains from one specimen sequenced in a study of spatial heterogeneity in lung cancer. Study-wide findings and caveats: Within tumors, counts of expanded alpha and beta TCRs tracked tumor mutation counts.

These receptors have no known antigen. TCRdb re-derived calls from the 5' RACE reads in MiXCR, one entry per CDR3 protein. Among some 6,000 distinct CDR3 sequences listed, 14% were seen once. The time point denotes: sample taken at primary tumor resection. Sequenced here: lung tumor tissue, sampled at surgery. Receptors were obtained from a male donor with early-stage non-small cell lung cancer.

By share, this clonotype ranks as medium-sized (0.01 to 0.1%). This beta chain turned up in a library designed for alpha chains; as an off-target read, its abundance says little. The V gene is TRBV21-1, the J gene TRBJ2-5; TRBD1 was called by the table and not checked on the DNA. TRBV21-1 is a pseudogene locus. This CDR3 has 12 residues. The CDR3 sequence is CASSNREETQYF. In nucleotides, the CDR3 is TGTGCCAGCAGCAACAGGGAAGAGACCCAGTACTTC.

This clonotype is termed medium-sized. As an off-target read in a library built for alpha chains, this beta chain has a frequency of little significance. The chain combines TRBV27 with TRBJ1-6; TRBD1 agrees at 7 bases. With V trimmed by 2 bases and J by 9 bases, 7 bases remained unmatched. This CDR3 is built from 15 residues. Germline V lookup: CDR1 MNHEY, CDR2 SMNVEV (reference sequence). This CDR3 is CASSLLQGVASPLHF. The CDR3 coding sequence is TGTGCCAGCAGTTTACTCCAGGGGGTAGCTTCACCCCTCCACTTT.

Remarks on this clonotype: A much larger clone lies a single base off, so this may be a read error. The library was prepared for alpha chains; this beta chain is a stray read, so its frequency means little. This chain joins TRBV5-8 and TRBJ2-1; 10 bases fit TRBD1. This CDR3 is built from 13 residues. CDR1 is SGHTS and CDR2 is YDEGEE in the germline V gene. The CDR3, as DNA: TGTCCCACCGCGCGGGACAGGGGAAATGAGCAGTTCTTC. Amino acids: CPTARDRGNEQFF.

By sample share, this clonotype is medium-sized. This beta chain is an off-target read within a library intended for alpha chains, so its frequency means little. The chain is built from TRBV4-2 and TRBJ2-2, with a weak D call TRBD2 (5 bases). The CDR3 length is 18 residues. Germline V gives CDR1 LGHNA, CDR2 YNFKEQ. The ends were cut back, 2 bases at V and 5 bases at J, with 21 bases in the middle. The CDR3 DNA is TGTGCCAGCAGCCAACACACCGGGGTGGACCTCAGGACCGGGGAGCTGTTTTTT. Translating it yields CASSQHTGVDLRTGELFF.

Relative to its sample, this clonotype is medium-sized. Because the library targeted alpha chains, this beta chain is an off-target read whose size means little. The chain recombines TRBV11-3 with TRBJ2-2; 10 nucleotides align to TRBD2. The CDR3 has 15 residues. Germline CDR1 SGHNT, CDR2 YENEEA. Trimming took 6 bases from V and 5 from J; bases not matched to a gene: 6. The CDR3 DNA is TGTGCCAGCAGTCCTAGCGGGAGTGGGACCGGGGAGCTGTTTTTT. The encoded protein is CASSPSGSGTGELFF. The variable domain in full, completed from reference TRBV11-3 and TRBJ2-2, reads EAGVVQSPRYKIIEKKQPVAFWCNPISGHNTLYWYLQNLGQGPELLIRYENEEAVDDSQLPKDRFSAERLKGVDSTLKIQPAELGDSAVYLCASSPSGSGTGELFFGEGSRLTVL.

Comments on this clonotype: Little can be read into the size of this beta chain, an off-target read in a library designed for alpha chains. This chain joins TRBV6-5 and TRBJ2-6; TRBD1 might be the D (5 bases). The V end lost 2 bases, the J end lost 0 bases, and 11 bases lay between the germline ends. The CDR3 length is 17 residues. Germline V gene sequence: CDR1 MNHEY, CDR2 SVGAGI. CDR3 bases: TGTGCCAGCAGTTACCAGGGTTCTACCTCTGGGGCCAACGTCCTGACTTTC. Translated: CASSYQGSTSGANVLTF.

This clonotype is medium-sized in the sample. Found in a library prepared for alpha chains, this beta chain is an off-target read, and its abundance has little meaning. This sequence joins TRBV5-1 and TRBJ1-1; D is uncertain. The germline CDR1 and CDR2 sequences are SGHRS and YFSETQ. There are 13 residues in the CDR3. V lost 5 bases and J 4 bases, leaving 12 bases between the germline ends. The CDR3 reads CASSIGFGTEAFF. CDR3 DNA sequence: TGCGCCAGCAGTATTGGGTTCGGCACTGAAGCTTTCTTT.

This clonotype was recorded at least ten times. This beta chain turned up in a library designed for alpha chains; as an off-target read, its abundance says little. The chain has TRBV7-9 and TRBJ2-1; D not resolved. CDR3 length: 13 amino acids. V lost 5 bases and J 2 bases, leaving 7 bases between the germline ends. Germline values: CDR1 SEHNR, CDR2 FQNEAQ (reference sequence). CDR3 in amino acids: CASSTGAYNEQFF. The CDR3 DNA is TGTGCCAGCAGCACCGGAGCCTACAATGAGCAGTTCTTC.

In its sample, this clonotype ranks as medium-sized. This beta chain is off target for a library built for alpha chains, so its abundance means little. The chain recombines TRBV28 with TRBJ1-2; D might be TRBD1 (6 bases). This CDR3 has 17 amino acids. Germline assignment: CDR1 MDHEN and CDR2 SYDVKM. Trimming removed 1 base from V and 2 bases from J, with 17 bases in between. CDR3: CASSLSDISDRNYGYTF. Written as DNA, the CDR3 is TGTGCCAGCAGTTTATCCGATATCTCCGACAGGAACTATGGCTACACCTTC.

Judged by abundance, this clonotype is medium-sized. This beta chain appears as a stray read in a library generated for alpha chains; its size is not informative. The J gene is TRBJ2-1, the V gene TRBV20-1; D gene ambiguous. This CDR3 is built from 12 residues. The germline CDR1 and CDR2 sequences are DFQATT and SNEGSKA (reference sequence). CDR3 sequence: CSPLGNVNEQFF. The CDR3 DNA reads TGCAGCCCCCTCGGAAACGTCAATGAGCAGTTCTTC.

This clonotype counts as medium-sized. This beta chain is a stray sequence in a library constructed for alpha chains; its clone size is not meaningful. The chain carries TRBV28 and TRBJ1-3; D is undetermined. This CDR3 comprises 13 residues. Trimming removed 6 bases from V and 2 bases from J, with 8 bases in between. Germline V gene sequence: CDR1 MDHEN, CDR2 SYDVKM. The CDR3 DNA sequence: TGTGCCAGCAGCGCCGACCCTGGAAACACCATATATTTT. It specifies CASSADPGNTIYF. Full variable domain (outside the CDR3, taken from reference TRBV28 and TRBJ1-3): DVKVTQSSRYLVKRTGEKVFLECVQDMDHENMFWYRQDPGLGLRLIYFSYDVKMKEKGDIPEGYSVSREKKERFSLILESASTNQTSMYLCASSADPGNTIYFGEGSWLTVV.

By frequency in the sample, this clonotype is medium-sized. The library was built for alpha chains, so this beta chain is an off-target read and its size means little. The V and J genes are TRBV7-2 and TRBJ1-5, with D possibly being TRBD1 (5 bases). The CDR3 runs to 14 residues. The ends were cut back, 1 base at V and 8 bases at J, with 12 bases in the middle. The germline CDR1 and CDR2 sequences are SGHTA and FQGNSA. The CDR3 nucleotides read TGTGCCAGCAGCTTAGAGCGGGGGTTTAAGCCCCAGCATTTT. Its protein is CASSLERGFKPQHF.

To note about this clonotype: For a library built for alpha chains, this beta chain is a stray read; little rests on its size. The chain is built from TRBV12-3 or TRBV12-4 and TRBJ1-1; D is undetermined. The CDR3 consists of 16 residues. The V end lost 6 bases, the J end lost 3 bases, and 20 bases lay between the germline ends. CDR3 nucleotide sequence: TGTGCCAGCAGCCTCCAATCGACGGATCCCCACACTGAAGCTTTCTTT. Translation: CASSLQSTDPHTEAFF.

Within the sample, this clonotype is medium-sized. The library was built for alpha chains, so this beta chain is an off-target read and its size means little. The CDR3 loop is CASGWGRGRETQYF. The CDR3 bases are TGTGCTAGTGGTTGGGGGCGGGGCCGAGAGACCCAGTACTTC. The rearrangement uses TRBV12-5 and TRBJ2-5; D is perhaps TRBD1 or TRBD2 (6 bases each). V lost 4 bases and J 4 bases, leaving 13 bases between the germline ends. The CDR3 consists of 14 residues. From germline, CDR1 is LGHNT and CDR2 FRNRAP.